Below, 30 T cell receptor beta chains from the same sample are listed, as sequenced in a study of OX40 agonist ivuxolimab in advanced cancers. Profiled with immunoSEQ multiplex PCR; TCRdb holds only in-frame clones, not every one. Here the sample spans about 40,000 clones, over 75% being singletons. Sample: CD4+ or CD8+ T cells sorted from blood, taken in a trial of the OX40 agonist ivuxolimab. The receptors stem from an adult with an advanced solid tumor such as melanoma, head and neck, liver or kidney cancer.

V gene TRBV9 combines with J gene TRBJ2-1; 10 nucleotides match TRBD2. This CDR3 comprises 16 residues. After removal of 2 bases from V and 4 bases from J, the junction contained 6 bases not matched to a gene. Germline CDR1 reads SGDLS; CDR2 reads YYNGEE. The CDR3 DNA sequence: TGTGCCAGCAGCGTTTCTCCGGGACTAGCGTACAATGAGCAGTTCTTC. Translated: CASSVSPGLAYNEQFF. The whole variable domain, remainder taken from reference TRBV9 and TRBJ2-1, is DSGVTQTPKHLITATGQRVTLRCSPRSGDLSVYWYQQSLDQGLQFLIQYYNGEERAKGNILERFSAQQFPDLHSELNLSSLELGDSALYFCASSVSPGLAYNEQFFGPGTRLTVL.

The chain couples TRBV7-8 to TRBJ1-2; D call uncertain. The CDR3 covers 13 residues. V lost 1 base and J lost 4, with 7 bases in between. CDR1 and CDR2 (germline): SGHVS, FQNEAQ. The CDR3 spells CASSLGPVYGYTF. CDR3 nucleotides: TGTGCCAGCAGCTTAGGTCCGGTCTATGGCTACACCTTC.

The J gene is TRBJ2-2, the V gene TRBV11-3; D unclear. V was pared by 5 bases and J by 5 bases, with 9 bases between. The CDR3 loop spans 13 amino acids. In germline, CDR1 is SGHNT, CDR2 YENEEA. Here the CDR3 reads CASSPRSTGELFF. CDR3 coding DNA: TGTGCCAGCAGCCCACGGAGTACCGGGGAGCTGTTTTTT.

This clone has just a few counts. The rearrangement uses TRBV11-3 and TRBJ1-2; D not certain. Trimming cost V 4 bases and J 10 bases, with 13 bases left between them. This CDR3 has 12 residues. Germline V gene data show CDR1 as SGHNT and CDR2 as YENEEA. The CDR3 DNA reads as TGTGCCAGCAGCTCCGGGTGGACGTACTACACCTTC. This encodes CASSSGWTYYTF.

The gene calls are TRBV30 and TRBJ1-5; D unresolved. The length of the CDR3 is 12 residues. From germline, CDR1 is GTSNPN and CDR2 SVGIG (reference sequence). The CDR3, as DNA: TGTGGATGGGGTTATAGCAATCAGCCCCAGCATTTT. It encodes CGWGYSNQPQHF.

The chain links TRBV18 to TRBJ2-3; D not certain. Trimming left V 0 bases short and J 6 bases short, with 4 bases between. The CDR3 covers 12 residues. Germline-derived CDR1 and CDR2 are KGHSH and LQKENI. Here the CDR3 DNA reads TGTGCCAGCTCACCACCTGGGGATACGCAGTATTTT. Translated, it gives CASSPPGDTQYF.

The CDR3 nucleotides read TGTGCCAGCAGCTTTACAGACAATGAGCAGTTCTTC. Translation gives CASSFTDNEQFF. The chain carries TRBV7-2 and TRBJ2-1, with D hard to call. The CDR3 contains 12 residues. Germline V gene lookup returns CDR1 SGHTA and CDR2 FQGNSA. Trimming took off 3 bases at V and 5 bases at J, with 5 bases between the two ends.

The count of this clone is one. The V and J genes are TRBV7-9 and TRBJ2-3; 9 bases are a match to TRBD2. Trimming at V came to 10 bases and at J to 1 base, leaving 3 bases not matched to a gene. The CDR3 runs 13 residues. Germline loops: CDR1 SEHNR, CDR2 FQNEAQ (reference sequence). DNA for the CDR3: TGTGCCACTCCTAGCGGGGGCACAGATACGCAGTATTTT. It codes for CATPSGGTDTQYF.

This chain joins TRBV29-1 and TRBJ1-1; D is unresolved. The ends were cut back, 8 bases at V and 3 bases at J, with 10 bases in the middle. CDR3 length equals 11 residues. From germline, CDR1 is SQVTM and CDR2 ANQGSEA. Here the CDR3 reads CSPPDHTEAFF. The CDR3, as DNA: TGCAGCCCCCCGGACCACACTGAAGCTTTCTTT.

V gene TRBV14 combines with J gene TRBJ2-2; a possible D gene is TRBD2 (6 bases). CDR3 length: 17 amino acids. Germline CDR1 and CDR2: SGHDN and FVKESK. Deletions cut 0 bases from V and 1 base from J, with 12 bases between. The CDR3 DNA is TGTGCCAGCAGCCAAGATTGGGGTAGCGGGAACACCGGGGAGCTGTTTTTT. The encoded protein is CASSQDWGSGNTGELFF.

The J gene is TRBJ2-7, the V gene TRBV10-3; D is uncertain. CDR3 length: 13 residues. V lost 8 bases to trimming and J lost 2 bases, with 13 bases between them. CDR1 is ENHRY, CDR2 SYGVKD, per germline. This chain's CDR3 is CAISRLSPYEQYF. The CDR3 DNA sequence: TGTGCCATCTCCCGACTCTCTCCCTACGAGCAGTACTTC.

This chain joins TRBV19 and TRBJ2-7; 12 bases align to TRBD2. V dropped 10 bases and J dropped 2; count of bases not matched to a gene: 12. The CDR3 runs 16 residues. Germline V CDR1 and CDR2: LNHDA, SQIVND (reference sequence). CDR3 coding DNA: TGTGCCACTCGACTAGCGGGAGCGATTGGGCCCTACGAGCAGTACTTC. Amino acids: CATRLAGAIGPYEQYF.

The CDR3 is CASSLQGGGYEQYF. The CDR3 nucleotides are TGTGCCAGCAGCTTGCAGGGAGGGGGCTACGAGCAGTACTTC. The chain recombines TRBV5-8 with TRBJ2-7, with D maybe TRBD2 (7 bases). Looked up from germline, CDR1 is SGHTS and CDR2 is YDEGEE. This CDR3 is built from 14 residues. V was clipped by 1 base and J by 3 bases, with 11 bases between them.

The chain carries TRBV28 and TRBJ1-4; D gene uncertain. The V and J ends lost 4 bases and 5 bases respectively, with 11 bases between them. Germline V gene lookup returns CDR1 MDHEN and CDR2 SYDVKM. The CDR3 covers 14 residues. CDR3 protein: CASSSPDGNEKLFF. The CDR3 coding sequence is TGTGCCAGCAGTTCCCCAGACGGAAATGAAAAACTGTTTTTT.

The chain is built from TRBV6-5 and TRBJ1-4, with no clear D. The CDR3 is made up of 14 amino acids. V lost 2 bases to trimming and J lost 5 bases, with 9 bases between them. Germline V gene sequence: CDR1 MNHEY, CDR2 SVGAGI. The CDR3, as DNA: TGTGCCAGCAGTTACGGCAGGATGAATGAAAAACTGTTTTTT. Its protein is CASSYGRMNEKLFF.

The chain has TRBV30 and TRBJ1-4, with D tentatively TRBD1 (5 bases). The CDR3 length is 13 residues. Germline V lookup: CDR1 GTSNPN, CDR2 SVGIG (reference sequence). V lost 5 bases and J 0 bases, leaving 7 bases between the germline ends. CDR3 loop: CAWGTSTNEKLFF. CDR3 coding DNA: TGTGCCTGGGGGACCTCAACTAATGAAAAACTGTTTTTT.

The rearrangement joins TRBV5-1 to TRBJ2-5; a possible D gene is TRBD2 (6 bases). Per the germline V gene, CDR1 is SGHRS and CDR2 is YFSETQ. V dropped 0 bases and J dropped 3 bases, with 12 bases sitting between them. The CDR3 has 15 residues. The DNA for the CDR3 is TGCGCCAGCAGCTTGGGCGCCGGCGGGGAAGAGACCCAGTACTTC. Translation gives CASSLGAGGEETQYF.

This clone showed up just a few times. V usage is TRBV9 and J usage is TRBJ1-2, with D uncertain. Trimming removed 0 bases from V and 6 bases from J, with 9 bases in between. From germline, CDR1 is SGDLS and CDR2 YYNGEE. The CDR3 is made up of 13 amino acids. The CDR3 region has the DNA TGTGCCAGCAGCGTAGGGGTCATCGATGGCTACACCTTC. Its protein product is CASSVGVIDGYTF.

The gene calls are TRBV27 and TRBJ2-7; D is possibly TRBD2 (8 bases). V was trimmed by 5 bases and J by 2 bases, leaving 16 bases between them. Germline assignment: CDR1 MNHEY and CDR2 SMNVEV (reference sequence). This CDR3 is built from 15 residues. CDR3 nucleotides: TGTGCCAGCAGTATAGTTAGCGGGACAGCCTACGAGCAGTACTTC. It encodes CASSIVSGTAYEQYF.

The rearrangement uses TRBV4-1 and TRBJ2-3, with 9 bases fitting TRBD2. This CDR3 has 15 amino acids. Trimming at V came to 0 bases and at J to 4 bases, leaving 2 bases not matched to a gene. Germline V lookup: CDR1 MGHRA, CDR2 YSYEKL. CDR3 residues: CASSQDLAGADTQYF. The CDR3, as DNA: TGCGCCAGCAGCCAAGATTTAGCGGGAGCAGATACGCAGTATTTT.

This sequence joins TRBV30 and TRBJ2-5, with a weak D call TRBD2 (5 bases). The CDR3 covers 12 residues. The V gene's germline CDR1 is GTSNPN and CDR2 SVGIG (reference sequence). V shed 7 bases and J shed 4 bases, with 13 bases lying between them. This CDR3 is CASKGSGETQYF. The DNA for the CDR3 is TGTGCCTCCAAGGGAAGCGGAGAGACCCAGTACTTC.

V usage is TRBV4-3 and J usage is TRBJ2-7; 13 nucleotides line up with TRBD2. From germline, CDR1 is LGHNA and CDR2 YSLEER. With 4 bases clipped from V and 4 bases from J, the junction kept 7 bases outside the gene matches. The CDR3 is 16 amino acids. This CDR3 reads CASSPAGTSGVYEQYF. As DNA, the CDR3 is TGCGCCAGCAGCCCCGCCGGGACTAGCGGGGTTTACGAGCAGTACTTC.

The CDR3 DNA sequence: TGTGCCAGCAGCTCCCGGATTCAAGAGACCCAGTACTTC. It encodes CASSSRIQETQYF. The chain recombines TRBV7-3 with TRBJ2-5; D uncertain. The germline V gene has CDR1 SGHTA and CDR2 FQGTGA. V dropped 4 bases and J dropped 2 bases, with 8 bases sitting between them. The CDR3 loop spans 13 amino acids.

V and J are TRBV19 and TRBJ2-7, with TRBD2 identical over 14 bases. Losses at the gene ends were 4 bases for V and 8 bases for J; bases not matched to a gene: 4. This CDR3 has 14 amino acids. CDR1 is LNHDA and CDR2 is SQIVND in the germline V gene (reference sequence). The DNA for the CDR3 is TGTGCCAGTAGTAGGGGACTAGCGGGAGTTAAGCAGTACTTC. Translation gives CASSRGLAGVKQYF.

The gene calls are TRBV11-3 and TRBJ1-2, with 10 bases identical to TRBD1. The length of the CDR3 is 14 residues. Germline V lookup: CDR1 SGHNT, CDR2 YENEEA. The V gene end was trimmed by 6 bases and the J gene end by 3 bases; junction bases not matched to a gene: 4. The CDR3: CASRATGGDYGYTF. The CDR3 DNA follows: TGTGCCAGCAGGGCGACAGGGGGCGACTATGGCTACACCTTC.

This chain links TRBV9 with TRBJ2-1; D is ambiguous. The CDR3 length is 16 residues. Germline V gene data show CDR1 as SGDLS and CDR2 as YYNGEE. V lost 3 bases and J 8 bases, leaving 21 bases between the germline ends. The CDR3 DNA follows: TGTGCCAGCAGCGCCAGGATGACGGCAGGTAGTCATGAGCAGTTCTTC. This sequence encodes CASSARMTAGSHEQFF.

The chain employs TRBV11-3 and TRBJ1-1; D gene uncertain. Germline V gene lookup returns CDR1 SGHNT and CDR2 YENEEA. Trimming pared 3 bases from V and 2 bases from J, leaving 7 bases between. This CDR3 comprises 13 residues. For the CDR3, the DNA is TGTGCCAGCAGCTTCGGCTCTAACACTGAAGCTTTCTTT. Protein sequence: CASSFGSNTEAFF.

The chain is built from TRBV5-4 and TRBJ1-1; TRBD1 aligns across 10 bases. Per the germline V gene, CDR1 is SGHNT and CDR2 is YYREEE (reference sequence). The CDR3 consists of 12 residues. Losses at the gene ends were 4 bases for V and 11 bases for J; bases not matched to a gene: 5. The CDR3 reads CASSRGTGDAFF. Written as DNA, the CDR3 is TGTGCCAGCAGCCGAGGGACAGGGGACGCTTTCTTT.

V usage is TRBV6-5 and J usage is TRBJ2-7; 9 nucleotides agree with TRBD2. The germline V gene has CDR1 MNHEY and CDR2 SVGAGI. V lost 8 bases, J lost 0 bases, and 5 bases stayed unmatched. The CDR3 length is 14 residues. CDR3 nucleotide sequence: TGTGCCAGCGGCGAAGCGGGAGGCTCCTACGAGCAGTACTTC. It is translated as CASGEAGGSYEQYF.

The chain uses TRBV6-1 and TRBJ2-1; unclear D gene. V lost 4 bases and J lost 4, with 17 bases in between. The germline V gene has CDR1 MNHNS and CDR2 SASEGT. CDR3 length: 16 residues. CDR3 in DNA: TGTGCCAGCAGTGTGGTTCCCCCTCCGGCGTACAATGAGCAGTTCTTC. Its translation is CASSVVPPPAYNEQFF.